Listed here are 26 T cell receptor beta chains from one sample, sequenced in a study of immune cell composition in non-small cell lung cancer (dated by TCRdb to 2016 to 2017). The library was generated by the immunoSEQ multiplex PCR assay. TCRdb stores this immuneACCESS table with in-frame sequences only. Part of the clones is absent; in the studies checked, under half of the shortfall reflects unresolved V genes, and no reason is known for the rest. The sample data list about 6,700 clones, and about three quarters of these were observed just once. The ten largest clones take up nearly 4.5% of the sample. The sequencing input was lung tumor tissue. These receptors all come from a human donor with non-small cell lung cancer.

The rearrangement links TRBV10-1 to TRBJ2-3, with D maybe TRBD2 (5 bases). The CDR3 sequence is 14 residues long. In germline, CDR1 is WNHNN, CDR2 SYGVQD (reference sequence). The V end lost 5 bases, the J end lost 0 bases, and 9 bases lay between the germline ends. CDR3 sequence: CASSYSGSTDTQYF. CDR3 nucleotides: TGCGCCAGCAGTTATTCGGGGAGCACAGATACGCAGTATTTT.

The chain joins TRBV19 to TRBJ1-2; perhaps TRBD1 as D (6 bases). Germline V gene lookup returns CDR1 LNHDA and CDR2 SQIVND (reference sequence). The CDR3 totals 11 residues. Trimming removed 9 bases from V and 5 bases from J, with 10 bases in between. This CDR3 reads CASGQGYGYTF. Written as DNA, the CDR3 is TGTGCCAGCGGGCAGGGGTATGGCTACACCTTC.

The chain joins TRBV5-6 to TRBJ1-2; a possible D gene is TRBD1 (5 bases). From germline, CDR1 is SGHDT and CDR2 YYEEEE. The CDR3 loop spans 19 amino acids. Trimming removed 1 base from V and 2 bases from J, with 24 bases in between. The CDR3 reads CASSLPALGATEENYGYTF. CDR3 DNA sequence: TGTGCCAGCAGCTTGCCGGCCCTTGGGGCGACTGAAGAAAACTATGGCTACACCTTC.

The gene calls are TRBV19 and TRBJ2-7, with D perhaps matching TRBD2 (5 bases). The CDR3 spans 14 residues. The V gene's germline CDR1 is LNHDA and CDR2 SQIVND (reference sequence). V shed 0 bases and J shed 3 bases, with 9 bases lying between them. Here the CDR3 reads CASSIDKGVYEQYF. The CDR3 DNA follows: TGTGCCAGTAGTATAGATAAGGGAGTCTACGAGCAGTACTTC.

The V gene is TRBV9, the J gene TRBJ2-1, with 12 nucleotides matching TRBD2. The J segment lost 6 bases and the V segment lost 3 bases, leaving 4 bases of the junction unmatched. The CDR3 runs 15 residues. CDR1 is SGDLS, CDR2 YYNGEE, per germline. This CDR3 reads CASSARLAGVNEQFF. The CDR3 region has the DNA TGTGCCAGCAGCGCTAGACTAGCGGGAGTCAATGAGCAGTTCTTC.

V gene TRBV14 combines with J gene TRBJ2-1, with D maybe TRBD1 (6 bases). The V end lost 4 bases, the J end lost 1 base, and 11 bases lay between the germline ends. CDR3 size: 15 residues. The germline V gene has CDR1 SGHDN and CDR2 FVKESK. CDR3 protein: CASSPGTLSYNEQFF. The CDR3 nucleotides are TGTGCCAGCAGCCCGGGGACATTATCCTACAATGAGCAGTTCTTC. The whole variable domain, remainder taken from reference TRBV14 and TRBJ2-1, is EAGVTQFPSHSVIEKGQTVTLRCDPISGHDNLYWYRRVMGKEIKFLLHFVKESKQDESGMPNNRFLAERTGGTYSTLKVQPAELEDSGVYFCASSPGTLSYNEQFFGPGTRLTVL.

The J gene is TRBJ2-7, the V gene TRBV5-1, with D possibly being TRBD2 (5 bases). The germline V and J ends were trimmed by 3 bases and 1 base, with 17 bases remaining between them. CDR3 size: 16 residues. Germline values: CDR1 SGHRS, CDR2 YFSETQ. CDR3 DNA sequence: TGCGCCAGCAGCTCACCAACCCGGGAATTTTCCTACGAGCAGTACTTC. Amino acids: CASSSPTREFSYEQYF. The whole variable domain, remainder taken from reference TRBV5-1 and TRBJ2-7, is KAGVTQTPRYLIKTRGQQVTLSCSPISGHRSVSWYQQTPGQGLQFLFEYFSETQRNKGNFPGRFSGRQFSNSRSEMNVSTLELGDSALYLCASSSPTREFSYEQYFGPGTRLTVT.

The table lists this clone with a count of one. J is TRBJ2-2 and V is TRBV19; D perhaps matches TRBD2 (6 bases). Per the germline V gene, CDR1 is LNHDA and CDR2 is SQIVND (reference sequence). V lost 4 bases to trimming and J lost 0 bases, with 15 bases between them. The CDR3 sequence is 17 residues long. CDR3 sequence: CASSRRGGQTNTGELFF. For the CDR3, the DNA is TGTGCCAGTAGTAGGAGGGGTGGTCAAACGAACACCGGGGAGCTGTTTTTT.

The rearrangement joins TRBV6-1 to TRBJ1-2; tentative D call: TRBD1 (6 bases). The CDR3 length is 15 residues. The ends were cut back, 3 bases at V and 4 bases at J, with 15 bases in the middle. Germline CDR1 is MNHNS and CDR2 is SASEGT. CDR3 sequence: CASSERGAKSYGYTF. CDR3 in DNA: TGTGCCAGCAGTGAGCGGGGGGCGAAGAGCTATGGCTACACCTTC.

CDR3 DNA: TGCGCCAGCAGTCCTTCTCGAGGCAGGGGGTTTTATAGGGAAGCTTTCTTT. Encoded protein: CASSPSRGRGFYREAFF. V usage is TRBV4-1 and J usage is TRBJ1-1, with 7 bases identical to TRBD1. Germline V gene sequence: CDR1 MGHRA, CDR2 YSYEKL. J lost 8 bases, V lost 6 bases, and 21 bases had no gene match. The CDR3 covers 17 residues.

The rearrangement uses TRBV5-5 and TRBJ2-6, with D maybe TRBD2 (6 bases). V was cut by 4 bases and J by 1 base, with 9 bases left in between. Germline-derived CDR1 and CDR2 are SGHKS and YYEKEE (reference sequence). This CDR3 is 15 amino acids long. This CDR3 reads CASSPRGSGANVLTF. CDR3 nucleotides: TGTGCCAGCAGCCCACGGGGGTCTGGGGCCAACGTCCTGACTTTC.

The table lists this clone with a few counts. The chain uses TRBV19 and TRBJ1-2, with 7 bases matching TRBD1. Germline assignment: CDR1 LNHDA and CDR2 SQIVND (reference sequence). V lost 1 base, J lost 4 bases, and 12 bases stayed unmatched. The CDR3 is 17 amino acids. The DNA for the CDR3 is TGTGCCAGTAGTATAGTGGGATCCAGGGACAGCGCCTATGGCTACACCTTC. Amino acid sequence: CASSIVGSRDSAYGYTF.

This clone is large in the sample. V usage is TRBV19 and J usage is TRBJ2-1, with D possibly TRBD1 on 6 matching bases. Germline CDR1 LNHDA, CDR2 SQIVND (reference sequence). The CDR3 totals 14 residues. V was clipped by 5 bases and J by 3 bases, with 11 bases between them. CDR3 in amino acids: CASSVDSLYNEQFF. Written as DNA, the CDR3 is TGTGCCAGTAGTGTGGACAGCCTCTACAATGAGCAGTTCTTC.

V and J are TRBV4-2 and TRBJ2-1; D gene ambiguous. V was cut by 0 bases and J by 5 bases, with 11 bases left in between. Germline V gene lookup returns CDR1 LGHNA and CDR2 YNFKEQ. The CDR3 consists of 15 residues. The CDR3 protein is CASSQDLSGDNEQFF. The DNA for the CDR3 is TGTGCCAGCAGCCAAGATCTTTCGGGTGACAATGAGCAGTTCTTC.

This clone was seen more than once but under ten times. The chain uses TRBV28 and TRBJ2-5; 8 bases fit TRBD2. Germline V gene data show CDR1 as MDHEN and CDR2 as SYDVKM. The CDR3 is 16 residues long. The trim removed 5 bases at V and 2 bases at J, leaving 10 bases unmatched. For the CDR3, the DNA is TGTGCCAGCAGTCCTCGGACTAGCAGGGAACAAGAGACCCAGTACTTC. Residues: CASSPRTSREQETQYF.

By its share, this clone is large. The chain uses TRBV4-1 and TRBJ1-2; 8 bases map to TRBD1. In germline, CDR1 is MGHRA, CDR2 YSYEKL. With V trimmed by 1 base and J by 2 bases, 0 bases remained unmatched. The CDR3 covers 14 residues. As DNA, the CDR3 is TGCGCCAGCAGCCAAGGGACAGGGAACTATGGCTACACCTTC. This sequence encodes CASSQGTGNYGYTF.

V and J are TRBV5-1 and TRBJ1-1; no definite D call. Germline loops: CDR1 SGHRS, CDR2 YFSETQ. The CDR3 has 15 residues. V lost 0 bases, J lost 1 base, and 10 bases lay in between. CDR3 in DNA: TGCGCCAGCAGCTTGGTCGGCACGGGGAACACTGAAGCTTTCTTT. Encoded protein: CASSLVGTGNTEAFF.

The chain uses TRBV5-1 and TRBJ2-6; 7 bases line up with TRBD2. V lost 3 bases and J lost 0; bases outside the gene matches: 12. Germline V gene lookup returns CDR1 SGHRS and CDR2 YFSETQ. CDR3 size: 19 residues. The CDR3 protein is CASSYPSNGGYSGANVLTF. The CDR3 DNA reads TGCGCCAGCAGCTACCCCAGTAACGGGGGGTACTCTGGGGCCAACGTCCTGACTTTC.

The genes are TRBV11-2 and TRBJ2-7, with 9 bases fitting TRBD2. Germline CDR1 is SGHAT and CDR2 is FQNNGV. CDR3 length: 15 amino acids. V lost 4 bases to trimming and J lost 2 bases; unmatched junction nucleotides: 6. Here the CDR3 reads CASSSRREGAYEQYF. For the CDR3, the DNA is TGTGCCAGCAGCTCTAGGCGGGAGGGAGCCTACGAGCAGTACTTC.

The chain couples TRBV28 to TRBJ1-1; 8 bases are a match to TRBD1. The CDR3 is made up of 13 amino acids. V gave up 6 bases and J gave up 6 bases; unmatched junction bases: 6. Germline V gene data show CDR1 as MDHEN and CDR2 as SYDVKM. The CDR3 DNA reads as TGTGCCAGCAGAAAGCAGGGGGCCCCTGAAGCTTTCTTT. Residues: CASRKQGAPEAFF.

The chain carries TRBV5-6 and TRBJ2-3; 8 nucleotides agree with TRBD2. Germline assignment: CDR1 SGHDT and CDR2 YYEEEE. V was pared by 3 bases and J by 0 bases, with 6 bases of the junction left unmatched. The CDR3 covers 16 residues. The CDR3 DNA sequence: TGTGCCAGCAGCTACATTACTAGCGGAAGCACAGATACGCAGTATTTT. Protein sequence: CASSYITSGSTDTQYF.

This clone was observed a handful of times. The chain is built from TRBV2 and TRBJ1-2; the match to TRBD1 covers 7 bases. The CDR3 covers 11 residues. Germline loops: CDR1 SNHLY, CDR2 FYNNEI. With 9 bases clipped from V and 8 bases from J, the junction kept 6 bases outside the gene matches. CDR3 protein: CARRQGRGYTF. The CDR3 region has the DNA TGTGCCAGGAGACAGGGTCGCGGCTACACCTTC. The whole variable domain, filled in from reference TRBV2 and TRBJ1-2, reads EPEVTQTPSHQVTQMGQEVILRCVPISNHLYFYWYRQILGQKVEFLVSFYNNEISEKSEIFDDQFSVERPDGSNFTLKIRSTKLEDSAMYFCARRQGRGYTFGSGTRLTVV.

This clone was counted between two and nine times. The chain links TRBV30 to TRBJ1-1; D is unresolved. The germline V and J ends were trimmed by 5 bases and 5 bases, with 6 bases remaining between them. The CDR3 consists of 10 residues. CDR1 and CDR2 from the germline V gene are GTSNPN and SVGIG (reference sequence). In nucleotides, the CDR3 is TGTGCCTGGGCCAGGACTGAAGCTTTCTTT. Protein: CAWARTEAFF.

This clone came up once. The CDR3 DNA sequence: TGCGCCAGCAGCCAACACAAGGACCGGGTCTACAGGTATCCTGAAGCTTTCTTT. It translates to CASSQHKDRVYRYPEAFF. The V and J genes are TRBV4-1 and TRBJ1-1; TRBD1 might be the D (5 bases). Germline V gene data show CDR1 as MGHRA and CDR2 as YSYEKL. CDR3 length: 18 residues. The V gene lost 2 bases and the J gene lost 6 bases, with 25 bases spanning the gap.

V and J are TRBV5-1 and TRBJ1-2, with 7 nucleotides matching TRBD1. The CDR3 totals 15 residues. Germline CDR1 SGHRS, CDR2 YFSETQ. J lost 8 bases, V lost 3 bases, and 13 bases had no gene match. For the CDR3, the DNA is TGCGCCAGCAGCTCCGAACCTGGGACAGCGCTGGGCTACACCTTC. This translates into CASSSEPGTALGYTF. The entire variable domain, with the rest obtained from reference TRBV5-1 and TRBJ1-2, is as follows: KAGVTQTPRYLIKTRGQQVTLSCSPISGHRSVSWYQQTPGQGLQFLFEYFSETQRNKGNFPGRFSGRQFSNSRSEMNVSTLELGDSALYLCASSSEPGTALGYTFGSGTRLTVV.

The V call is TRBV28, the J call TRBJ2-4; possibly TRBD2 for D (5 bases). V was trimmed by 1 base and J by 11 bases, leaving 12 bases between them. Per germline, CDR1 MDHEN and CDR2 SYDVKM. The CDR3 has 13 residues. The CDR3: CASSLLSGIVQYF. The CDR3 DNA reads TGTGCCAGCAGTTTATTATCGGGGATAGTTCAGTACTTC.